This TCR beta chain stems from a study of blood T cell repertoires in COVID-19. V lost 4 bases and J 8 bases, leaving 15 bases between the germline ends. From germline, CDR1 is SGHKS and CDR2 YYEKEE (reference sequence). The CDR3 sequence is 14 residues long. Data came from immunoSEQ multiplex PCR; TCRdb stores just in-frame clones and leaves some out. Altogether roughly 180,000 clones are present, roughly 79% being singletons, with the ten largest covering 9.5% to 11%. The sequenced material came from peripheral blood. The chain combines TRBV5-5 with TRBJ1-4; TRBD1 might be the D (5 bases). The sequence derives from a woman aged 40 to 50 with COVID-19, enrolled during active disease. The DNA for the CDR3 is TGTGCCAGCAGCGGCGGGGGGAACGGGGAAAAACTGTTTTTT. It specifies CASSGGGNGEKLFF.